A single sample gave rise to the 4 T cell receptor beta chains below, sequenced in a study of shared clonotypes between healthy human individuals. Clones were read by immunoSEQ multiplex PCR, and TCRdb kept only the in-frame ones, dropping some. The profile shows roughly 2,000,000 clones, about 95% of them singletons. CD8 cells classed as naive were CD45RO-negative and positively selected for CCR7, excluding terminally differentiated effector memory CD45RA+ cells. Sequenced material: naive CD8+ T cells sorted from blood. The receptors were gathered from a man between 18 and 29 years old in good health.

The chain combines TRBV4-1 with TRBJ2-1; the match to TRBD2 covers 9 bases. The CDR3 totals 13 residues. V shed 11 bases and J 7 bases; nucleotides not matched to a gene: 9. Germline values: CDR1 MGHRA, CDR2 YSYEKL. CDR3 amino acids: CAGRASGTNEQFF. The CDR3 DNA is TGCGCCGGCCGGGCTAGCGGGACTAATGAGCAGTTCTTC.

The chain carries TRBV23-1 and TRBJ2-5; perhaps TRBD1 as D (6 bases). TRBV23-1 belongs to the ORF category, with a function that is uncertain. Trimming stripped 6 bases from V and 5 bases from J, with 19 bases between. CDR3 length equals 15 residues. The CDR3 DNA reads as TGCGCCAGCAGACCCCCGCAGGGGATAGGGGAGACCCAGTACTTC. Residues: CASRPPQGIGETQYF.

The genes are TRBV14 and TRBJ2-1; TRBD2 matches 8 bases. Germline loops: CDR1 SGHDN, CDR2 FVKESK. Trimming cost V 0 bases and J 5 bases; bases outside gene matches: 6. The CDR3 covers 16 residues. The CDR3 region is CASSQDAAGANNEQFF. CDR3 nucleotides: TGTGCCAGCAGCCAAGATGCAGCGGGAGCCAACAATGAGCAGTTCTTC.

This CDR3 is CASSEGQGYEQFF. CDR3 DNA: TGTGCCAGCAGCGAGGGACAGGGATATGAGCAGTTCTTC. The V call is TRBV9, the J call TRBJ2-1, with TRBD1 matching over 9 bases. The V gene's germline CDR1 is SGDLS and CDR2 YYNGEE. The CDR3 contains 13 residues. V gave up 3 bases and J gave up 8 bases; unmatched junction bases: 3.